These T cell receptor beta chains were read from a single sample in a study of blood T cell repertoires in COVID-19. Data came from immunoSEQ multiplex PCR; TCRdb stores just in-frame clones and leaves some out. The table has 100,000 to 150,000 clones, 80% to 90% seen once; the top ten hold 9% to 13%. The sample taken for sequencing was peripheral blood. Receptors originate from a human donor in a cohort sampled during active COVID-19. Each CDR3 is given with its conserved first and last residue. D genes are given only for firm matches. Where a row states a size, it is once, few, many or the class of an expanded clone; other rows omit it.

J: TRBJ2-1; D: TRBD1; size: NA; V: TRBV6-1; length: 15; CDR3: CASSEGTARIDEQFF; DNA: TGTGCCAGCAGTGAGGGGACAGCCCGGATCGATGAGCAGTTCTTC
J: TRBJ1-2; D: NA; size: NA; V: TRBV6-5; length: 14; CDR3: CASTSGTTAYGYTF; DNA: TGTGCCAGTACCTCCGGGACAACTGCTTATGGCTACACCTTC
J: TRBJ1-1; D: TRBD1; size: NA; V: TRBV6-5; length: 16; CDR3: CASSSLGQTPNTEAFF; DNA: TGTGCCAGCAGTTCCCTGGGACAGACTCCTAACACTGAAGCTTTCTTT
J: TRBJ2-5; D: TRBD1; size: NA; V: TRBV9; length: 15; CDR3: CASSVEPGQGKTQYF; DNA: TGTGCCAGCAGCGTAGAACCGGGACAGGGAAAGACCCAGTACTTC
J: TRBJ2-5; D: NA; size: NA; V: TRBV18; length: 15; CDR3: CASSPPAADQETQYF; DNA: TGTGCCAGCTCACCACCCGCAGCGGACCAAGAGACCCAGTACTTC
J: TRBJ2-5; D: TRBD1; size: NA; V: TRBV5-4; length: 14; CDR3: CASSQQGAQETQYF; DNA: TGTGCCAGCAGCCAGCAGGGGGCCCAAGAGACCCAGTACTTC
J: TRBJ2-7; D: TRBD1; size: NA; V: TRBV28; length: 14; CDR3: CASSEGTGTYEQYF; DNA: TGTGCCAGCAGTGAAGGGACAGGGACGTACGAGCAGTACTTC
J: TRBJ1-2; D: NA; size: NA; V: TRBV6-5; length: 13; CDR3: CASSYSGTVGYTF; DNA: TGTGCCAGCAGTTACTCGGGGACTGTTGGCTACACCTTC
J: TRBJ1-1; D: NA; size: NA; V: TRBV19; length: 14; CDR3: CASSIVRGGTEAFF; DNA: TGTGCCAGTAGTATAGTAAGGGGAGGGACTGAAGCTTTCTTT
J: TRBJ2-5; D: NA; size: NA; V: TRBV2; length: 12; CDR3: CASTRTEETQYF; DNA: TGTGCCAGCACCCGGACAGAAGAGACCCAGTACTTC
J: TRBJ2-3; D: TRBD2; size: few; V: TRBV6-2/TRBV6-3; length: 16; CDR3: CASSSPTSGGADTQYF; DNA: TGTGCCAGCAGTTCCCCGACTAGCGGGGGGGCAGATACGCAGTATTTT
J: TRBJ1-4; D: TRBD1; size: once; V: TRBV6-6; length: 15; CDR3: CASSPTGQGNEKLFF; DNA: TGTGCCAGCAGTCCTACGGGACAGGGGAATGAAAAACTGTTTTTT
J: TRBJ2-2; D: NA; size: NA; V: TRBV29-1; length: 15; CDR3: CSVEERTVNTGELFF; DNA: TGCAGCGTTGAGGAAAGGACAGTCAACACCGGGGAGCTGTTTTTT
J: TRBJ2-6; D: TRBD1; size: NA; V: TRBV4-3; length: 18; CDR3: CASSQESGQGLGANVLTF; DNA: TGCGCCAGCAGCCAAGAGAGTGGACAGGGGCTAGGGGCCAACGTCCTGACTTTC
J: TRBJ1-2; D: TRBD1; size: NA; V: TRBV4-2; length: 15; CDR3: CASSPGQDLAYGYTF; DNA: TGTGCCAGCAGCCCGGGACAGGACCTGGCCTATGGCTACACCTTC
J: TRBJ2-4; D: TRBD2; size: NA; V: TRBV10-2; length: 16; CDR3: CASSEPGAGGKNIQYF; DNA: TGCGCCAGCAGTGAACCAGGGGCGGGGGGCAAAAACATTCAGTACTTC
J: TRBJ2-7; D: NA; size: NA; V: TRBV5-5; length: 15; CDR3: CARRADYFSSYEQYF; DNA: TGTGCTCGTCGGGCAGACTACTTTAGCTCCTACGAGCAGTACTTC
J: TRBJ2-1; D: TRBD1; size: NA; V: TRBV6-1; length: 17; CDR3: CASSDARQGSLTYEQFF; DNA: TGTGCCAGCAGTGATGCCAGACAGGGTTCTCTAACCTATGAGCAGTTCTTC
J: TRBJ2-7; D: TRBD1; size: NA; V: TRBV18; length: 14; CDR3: CASSRTGDAYEQYF; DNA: TGTGCCAGCTCACGGACAGGGGACGCCTACGAGCAGTACTTC
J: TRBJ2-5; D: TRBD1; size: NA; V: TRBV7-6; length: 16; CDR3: CASSSQTGGNGETQYF; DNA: TGTGCCAGCAGCTCCCAAACAGGGGGCAACGGAGAGACCCAGTACTTC
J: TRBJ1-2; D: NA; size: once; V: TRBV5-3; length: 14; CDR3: CARSPGKGLYGYTF; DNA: TGTGCCAGAAGCCCCGGGAAGGGCCTCTATGGCTACACCTTC
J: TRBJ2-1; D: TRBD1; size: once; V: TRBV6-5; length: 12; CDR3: CASSSEDRTAFF; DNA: TGTGCCAGCAGTTCCGAGGACAGGACGGCGTTCTTC
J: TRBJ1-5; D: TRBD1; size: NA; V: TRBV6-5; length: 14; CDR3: CASRAGQGDQPQHF; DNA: TGTGCCAGCAGGGCGGGACAGGGGGATCAGCCCCAGCATTTT
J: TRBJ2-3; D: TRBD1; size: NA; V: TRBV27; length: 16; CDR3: CASSSGTGSYADTQYF; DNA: TGTGCCAGCAGTTCTGGGACAGGGTCGTACGCAGATACGCAGTATTTT
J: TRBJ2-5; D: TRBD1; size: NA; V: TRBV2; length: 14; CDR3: CASSEDRGPETQYF; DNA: TGTGCCAGCAGCGAGGACAGGGGGCCAGAGACCCAGTACTTC
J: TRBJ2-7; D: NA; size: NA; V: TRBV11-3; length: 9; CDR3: CASNQEQYF; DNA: TGTGCCAGCAACCAGGAGCAGTACTTC
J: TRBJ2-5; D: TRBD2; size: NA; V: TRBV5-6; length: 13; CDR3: CASSLGGAETQYF; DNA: TGTGCCAGCAGTCTCGGGGGGGCCGAGACCCAGTACTTC
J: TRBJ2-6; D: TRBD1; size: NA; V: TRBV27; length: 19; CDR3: CASSIHTGTGMTGANVLTF; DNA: TGTGCCAGCAGTATCCATACCGGGACAGGGATGACTGGGGCCAACGTCCTGACTTTC
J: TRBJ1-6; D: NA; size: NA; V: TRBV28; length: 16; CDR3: CASSSGGGKSNSPLHF; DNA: TGTGCCAGCAGCTCCGGGGGAGGGAAGAGTAATTCACCCCTCCACTTT
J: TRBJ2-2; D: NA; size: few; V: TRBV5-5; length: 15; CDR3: CASSSGDTRTGELFF; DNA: TGTGCCAGCAGCTCCGGGGACACTCGCACCGGGGAGCTGTTTTTT
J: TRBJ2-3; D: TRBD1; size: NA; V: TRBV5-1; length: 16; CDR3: CASSPPRGQDTDTQYF; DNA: TGCGCCAGCAGCCCACCCAGGGGGCAAGACACAGATACGCAGTATTTT
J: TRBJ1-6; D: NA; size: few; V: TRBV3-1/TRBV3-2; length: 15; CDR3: CASSQDSGYNSPLHF; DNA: TGTGCCAGCAGCCAAGATAGCGGGTATAATTCACCCCTCCACTTT
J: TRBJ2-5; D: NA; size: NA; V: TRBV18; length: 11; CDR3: CASSQGVTQYF; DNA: TGTGCCAGCTCACAGGGGGTGACCCAGTACTTC
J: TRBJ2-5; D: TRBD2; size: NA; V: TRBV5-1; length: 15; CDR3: CASSLNGGGVETQYF; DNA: TGCGCCAGCAGCTTGAACGGCGGGGGGGTAGAGACCCAGTACTTC
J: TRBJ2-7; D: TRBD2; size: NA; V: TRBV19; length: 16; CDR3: CASSMTSAGGGYEQYF; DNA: TGTGCCAGTAGTATGACCTCAGCGGGGGGAGGATACGAGCAGTACTTC
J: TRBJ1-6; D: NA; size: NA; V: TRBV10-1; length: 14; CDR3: CASSESIQNSPLHF; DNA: TGCGCCAGCAGTGAGTCGATCCAGAATTCACCCCTCCACTTT
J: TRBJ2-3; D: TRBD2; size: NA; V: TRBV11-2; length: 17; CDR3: CASSFPTSGGPTDTQYF; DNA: TGTGCCAGCAGCTTCCCAACTAGCGGGGGGCCCACAGATACGCAGTATTTT
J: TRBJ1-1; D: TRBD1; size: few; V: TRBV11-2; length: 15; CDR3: CASSSGTGGNTEAFF; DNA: TGTGCCAGCAGCTCCGGGACAGGGGGTAACACTGAAGCTTTCTTT
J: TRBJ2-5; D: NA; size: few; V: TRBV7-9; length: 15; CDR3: CASSLATGLQETQYF; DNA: TGTGCCAGCAGCTTGGCGACAGGCCTCCAAGAGACCCAGTACTTC
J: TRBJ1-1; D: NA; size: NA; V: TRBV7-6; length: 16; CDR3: CASSLVSGTGNTEAFF; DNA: TGTGCCAGCAGCTTAGTTTCGGGCACGGGAAACACTGAAGCTTTCTTT